The TCR beta chain under discussion was sequenced for a study of shared clonotypes between healthy human individuals. J gave up 0 bases and V 5 bases, and 11 bases lay outside the gene matches. The CDR3 has 18 amino acids. Germline CDR1 and CDR2: SEHNR and FQNEAQ (reference sequence). The donors were all Caucasian adults (living in Nashville, Tennessee). In the study's own analysis: ImmunoSEQ output lacked quality scores and full-length reads, limiting matched filtering. The data were produced by immunoSEQ multiplex PCR, yet TCRdb's version contains in-frame clones alone and is incomplete. The V and J calls and clone size are taken from that table; D and trimming were inferred from the DNA. This table holds 2 million to 2.5 million clones, approximately 95% found once.

Source material: naive CD4+ T cells sorted from blood. Subset denoted: CD45RA+ positively selected. The origin of this receptor is a man between 18 and 35 years old in good health. The chain recombines TRBV7-9 with TRBJ1-5, with TRBD1 identical over 9 bases. The CDR3: CASSPDRGTSLSNQPQHF. The CDR3 nucleotides read TGTGCCAGCAGCCCAGACAGGGGGACTTCCCTTAGCAATCAGCCCCAGCATTTT.